The 8 T cell receptor beta chains reported below all come from one sample, sequenced in a study of cytotoxic CD8 clonotypes in ibrutinib-treated CLL. The data were produced by immunoSEQ multiplex PCR, yet TCRdb's version contains in-frame clones alone and is incomplete. The sample consists of roughly 58,000 clones, 50% to 70% of them appearing once. This specimen was PBMCs, taken at disease progression, from a patient treated with ibrutinib. The receptor set was obtained from a human donor with chronic lymphocytic leukemia.

This clone has only a few counts. The chain has TRBV11-1 and TRBJ2-1; a weak D match, TRBD1 (5 bases). The V gene lost 3 bases and the J gene lost 9 bases, with 12 bases spanning the gap. The germline gives CDR1 SGHAT, CDR2 FQDESV (reference sequence). This CDR3 has 13 residues. The CDR3 reads CASSFRAWGEQFF. The CDR3 DNA reads as TGTGCCAGCAGCTTCAGGGCATGGGGTGAGCAGTTCTTC. Full variable domain (missing parts from reference TRBV11-1 and TRBJ2-1): EAEVAQSPRYKITEKSQAVAFWCDPISGHATLYWYRQILGQGPELLVQFQDESVVDDSQLPKDRFSAERLKGVDSTLKIQPAELGDSAMYLCASSFRAWGEQFFGPGTRLTVL.

This clone was detected only a few times. The chain recombines TRBV14 with TRBJ2-5; D uncertain. The length of the CDR3 is 11 residues. From germline, CDR1 is SGHDN and CDR2 FVKESK. V lost 3 bases to trimming and J lost 3 bases, with 2 bases between them. For the CDR3, the DNA is TGTGCCAGCAGCCAGGAAGAGACCCAGTACTTC. Translating gives CASSQEETQYF. The whole variable domain, filled in from reference TRBV14 and TRBJ2-5, reads EAGVTQFPSHSVIEKGQTVTLRCDPISGHDNLYWYRRVMGKEIKFLLHFVKESKQDESGMPNNRFLAERTGGTYSTLKVQPAELEDSGVYFCASSQEETQYFGPGTRLLVL.

V and J are TRBV4-1 and TRBJ2-1; TRBD1 might be the D (5 bases). With 4 bases removed from V and 5 bases from J, the gap between germline ends came to 15 bases. The CDR3 extends over 15 amino acids. From germline, CDR1 is MGHRA and CDR2 YSYEKL. This CDR3 is CASSPIGARDNEQFF. CDR3 DNA sequence: TGCGCCAGCAGCCCGATAGGTGCCAGGGACAATGAGCAGTTCTTC.

The V call is TRBV19, the J call TRBJ1-3; D gene uncertain. This CDR3 comprises 17 residues. Looked up from germline, CDR1 is LNHDA and CDR2 is SQIVND (reference sequence). Trimming shortened V by 3 bases and J by 1 base, and 16 bases separated the two germline ends. In DNA form, the CDR3 reads TGTGCCAGTAGTATCCAGCACAATCTAAGGTCTGGAAACACCATATATTTT. It is translated as CASSIQHNLRSGNTIYF.

Only a few counts were recorded for this clone. The chain uses TRBV10-3 and TRBJ1-2; possibly TRBD1 for D (5 bases). Germline CDR1 is ENHRY and CDR2 is SYGVKD. Between the trimmed V and J ends, which lost 4 bases and 1 base, there was a span of 7 bases. The CDR3 loop spans 13 amino acids. CDR3 amino acids: CAISGGVNYGYTF. The DNA for the CDR3 is TGTGCCATCAGTGGAGGGGTTAACTATGGCTACACCTTC.

The rearrangement links TRBV21-1 to TRBJ2-7; the table's D call of TRBD2 was not tested on the DNA. TRBV21-1 is described as a pseudogene. CDR3 length: 15 amino acids. DNA of the CDR3: TGTGCCAGCAGCCCCCCGTTAGCGGGACCCTACGAGCAGTACTTC. It codes for CASSPPLAGPYEQYF.

This chain joins TRBV7-6 and TRBJ2-3, with D perhaps TRBD2 (5 bases). Germline assignment: CDR1 SGHVS and CDR2 FNYEAQ. CDR3 length: 13 amino acids. V lost 5 bases to trimming and J lost 4 bases, with 10 bases between them. CDR3 sequence (DNA): TGTGCCAGCAGCGGGTTCGGGGCAGATACGCAGTATTTT. Translated: CASSGFGADTQYF. The entire variable domain, with the rest obtained from reference TRBV7-6 and TRBJ2-3, is as follows: GAGVSQSPRYKVTKRGQDVALRCDPISGHVSLYWYRQALGQGPEFLTYFNYEAQQDKSGLPNDRFSAERPEGSISTLTIQRTEQRDSAMYRCASSGFGADTQYFGPGTRLTVL.

The V call is TRBV6-5, the J call TRBJ1-1; a weak D match, TRBD1 (5 bases). This CDR3 comprises 15 residues. Deletions cut 5 bases from V and 3 bases from J, with 16 bases between. Germline V lookup: CDR1 MNHEY, CDR2 SVGAGI. CDR3 loop: CASSSIPGIHTEAFF. The CDR3 DNA is TGTGCCAGCAGTAGTATCCCAGGGATTCACACTGAAGCTTTCTTT.